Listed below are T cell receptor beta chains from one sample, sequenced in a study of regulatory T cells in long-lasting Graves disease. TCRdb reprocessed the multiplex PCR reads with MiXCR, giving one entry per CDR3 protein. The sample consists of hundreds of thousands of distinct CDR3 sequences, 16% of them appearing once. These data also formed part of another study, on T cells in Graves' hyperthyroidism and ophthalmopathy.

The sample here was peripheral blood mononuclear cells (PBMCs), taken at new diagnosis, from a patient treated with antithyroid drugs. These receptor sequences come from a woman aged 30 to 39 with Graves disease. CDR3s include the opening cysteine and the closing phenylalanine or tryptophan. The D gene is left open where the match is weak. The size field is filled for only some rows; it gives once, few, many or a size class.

CASSLDGTGGQGYTF | TGTGCCAGCAGCTTGGATGGGACAGGGGGGCAGGGCTACACCTTC | TRBD1 | TRBJ1-2 | - | TRBV5-4
CASRGAVSTDTQYF | TGTGCCAGCAGGGGAGCTGTGAGCACAGATACGCAGTATTTT | - | TRBJ2-3 | - | TRBV5-4
CASSLPGPGVDQPQHF | TGTGCCAGCAGTCTGCCTGGACCTGGGGTTGATCAGCCCCAGCATTTT | - | TRBJ1-5 | few | TRBV6-1
CASSSGARGQFF | TGTGCCAGCAGCTCGGGGGCCAGGGGGCAGTTCTTC | - | TRBJ2-1 | many | TRBV7-9
CASSSAGAGNEKLFF | TGTGCCAGCAGTTCAGCAGGGGCCGGTAATGAAAAACTGTTTTTT | - | TRBJ1-4 | once | TRBV28
CASSVALGLAPKGGGEQFF | TGTGCCAGCAGCGTAGCTCTGGGACTAGCCCCTAAGGGTGGGGGTGAGCAGTTCTTC | TRBD2 | TRBJ2-1 | few | TRBV9
CSMRGRWPKNIQYF | TGCAGCATGAGGGGTCGATGGCCCAAAAACATTCAGTACTTC | - | TRBJ2-4 | - | TRBV29-1
CASSEQTVNGGYTF | TGTGCCAGCAGTGAACAGACAGTCAACGGTGGCTACACCTTC | - | TRBJ1-2 | many | TRBV2
CASSLGLAPDTQYF | TGTGCCAGCAGCTTGGGACTAGCCCCCGATACGCAGTATTTT | TRBD2 | TRBJ2-3 | many | TRBV11-2
CASSEKSGTYNEQFF | TGTGCCAGCAGTGAAAAAAGCGGAACTTACAATGAGCAGTTCTTC | - | TRBJ2-1 | few | TRBV6-4
CASSRGRASEGEKLFF | TGTGCCAGCAGCCGCGGGCGGGCCTCCGAGGGTGAAAAACTGTTTTTT | - | TRBJ1-4 | few | TRBV5-4
CAISTTSETDTQYF | TGTGCCATCAGTACAACTAGCGAAACAGATACGCAGTATTTT | TRBD2 | TRBJ2-3 | - | TRBV10-3
CASSPQAVNTGNQPQHF | TGTGCCAGCAGCCCACAAGCCGTAAACACAGGGAATCAGCCCCAGCATTTT | - | TRBJ1-5 | many | TRBV7-2
CASSLFPAFALQSTDTQYF | TGTGCCAGCAGCTTATTCCCCGCATTTGCGCTCCAGAGCACAGATACGCAGTATTTT | - | TRBJ2-3 | many | TRBV7-2
CAGAAGGDTQYF | TGTGCCGGAGCAGCGGGTGGAGATACGCAGTATTTT | - | TRBJ2-3 | - | TRBV7-9
CASSLGQGADTQYF | TGTGCCAGCAGCTTGGGACAGGGGGCAGATACGCAGTATTTT | TRBD1 | TRBJ2-3 | many | TRBV5-1
CASSQQFLDYTF | TGTGCCAGCAGCCAACAGTTTCTCGACTACACCTTC | - | TRBJ1-2 | - | TRBV3-1
CASSLWTLNTEAFF | TGTGCCAGCAGCTTGTGGACACTGAACACTGAAGCTTTCTTT | - | TRBJ1-1 | - | TRBV5-6
CATSDSTSGEGSGYTF | TGTGCCACCAGTGATTCAACGTCGGGAGAGGGCTCTGGCTACACCTTC | - | TRBJ1-2 | few | TRBV24-1
CASSQVFQGAYNEQFF | TGTGCCAGCAGCCAAGTCTTTCAGGGGGCCTACAATGAGCAGTTCTTC | TRBD1 | TRBJ2-1 | - | TRBV4-2
CASSPERGMNTGELFF | TGTGCCAGCAGTCCTGAGAGAGGAATGAACACCGGGGAGCTGTTTTTT | - | TRBJ2-2 | - | TRBV27
CASSDLEETQYF | TGTGCCAGCAGTGACCTGGAAGAGACCCAGTACTTC | - | TRBJ2-5 | many | TRBV2
CASSEGDRAPTEAFF | TGTGCCAGCAGCGAAGGGGACAGGGCGCCCACTGAAGCTTTCTTT | TRBD1 | TRBJ1-1 | many | TRBV7-3
CASRAASNTQYF | TGTGCCAGCAGGGCAGCCTCAAATACGCAGTATTTT | - | TRBJ2-3 | many | TRBV28
CASSGDETQYF | TGTGCCAGCAGCGGCGATGAGACCCAGTACTTC | - | TRBJ2-5 | - | TRBV9
CASSGGVPGALEQYF | TGTGCCAGCAGCGGGGGGGTACCGGGAGCACTCGAGCAGTACTTC | - | TRBJ2-7 | - | TRBV9
CASSQGSAPETQYF | TGTGCCAGCAGCCAAGGGTCTGCTCCGGAGACCCAGTACTTC | - | TRBJ2-5 | few | TRBV3-1
CASSQDLGYNEQFF | TGTGCCAGCAGCCAAGATTTGGGTTACAATGAGCAGTTCTTC | - | TRBJ2-1 | - | TRBV7-8
CASSPLGNEQSF | TGCGCCAGCAGCCCGTTAGGCAATGAGCAGTCCTTC | - | TRBJ2-1 | - | TRBV5-1
CASTKTLGRQGSHEQYF | TGTGCCAGCACCAAAACCCTGGGGCGACAGGGTTCCCACGAGCAGTACTTC | TRBD1 | TRBJ2-7 | few | TRBV6-2/TRBV6-3
CARLTYQGRMNTEAFF | TGTGCCAGATTAACTTATCAGGGCCGTATGAACACTGAAGCTTTCTTT | - | TRBJ1-1 | few | TRBV19
CASSSTSGSIYEQFF | TGTGCCAGCAGCTCTACTAGCGGGAGTATCTATGAGCAGTTCTTC | TRBD2 | TRBJ2-1 | many | TRBV3-1
CASNRPGNLDTQYF | TGTGCCAGCAACCGACCAGGGAACTTAGATACGCAGTATTTT | - | TRBJ2-3 | few | TRBV2
CASSQDKPGQKNTEAFF | TGTGCCAGCAGCCAAGACAAACCGGGACAAAAGAACACTGAAGCTTTCTTT | - | TRBJ1-1 | many | TRBV11-2
CASQGANQPQHF | TGTGCATCGCAGGGTGCGAATCAGCCCCAGCATTTT | - | TRBJ1-5 | - | TRBV5-6
CSARNDFDSEVLQETQYF | TGCAGTGCTAGAAACGACTTTGACAGCGAGGTTCTTCAAGAGACCCAGTACTTC | - | TRBJ2-5 | - | TRBV20-1
CSAYLAGGVQETQYF | TGCAGTGCGTATCTAGCGGGAGGGGTCCAAGAGACCCAGTACTTC | TRBD2 | TRBJ2-5 | many | TRBV20-1
CASAYTGGAGNTIYF | TGTGCCAGTGCTTATACAGGGGGCGCTGGAAACACCATATATTTT | TRBD1 | TRBJ1-3 | - | TRBV3-1
CASSYSKSAGPGELFF | TGTGCCAGCAGTTACTCGAAGTCTGCAGGCCCCGGGGAGCTGTTTTTT | - | TRBJ2-2 | - | TRBV6-5
CSASPGGGEAQYF | TGCAGTGCTAGTCCGGGAGGGGGAGAGGCCCAGTACTTC | TRBD2 | TRBJ2-5 | - | TRBV20-1
CASSFDYRLAGGPVFLPDTQYF | TGTGCCAGCAGTTTCGATTATAGACTAGCGGGAGGGCCAGTTTTTCTACCAGATACGCAGTATTTT | TRBD2 | TRBJ2-3 | many | TRBV28
CASSLVREEQYF | TGTGCCAGCAGTCTCGTCAGGGAGGAGCAGTACTTC | - | TRBJ2-7 | few | TRBV12-3/TRBV12-4
CASSPTVDRANEQYF | TGTGCCAGCTCACCTACCGTTGACAGGGCCAACGAGCAGTACTTC | TRBD1 | TRBJ2-7 | - | TRBV18
CASSPLTGQPRGQYF | TGTGCCAGCAGCCCCCTCACGGGACAGCCAAGAGGGCAGTATTTT | TRBD1 | TRBJ2-3 | - | TRBV11-2
CASSQESGLTYEQYF | TGTGCCAGCAGCCAAGAGAGCGGACTGACCTACGAGCAGTACTTC | - | TRBJ2-7 | once | TRBV2
CATSVVAGDEQFF | TGTGCCACCAGTGTTGTAGCGGGGGATGAGCAGTTCTTC | TRBD2 | TRBJ2-1 | - | TRBV24-1
CASSRLANNEQFF | TGTGCCAGCAGCCGGCTCGCAAACAATGAGCAGTTCTTC | - | TRBJ2-1 | many | TRBV3-1
CASSLRLAGAPPPPDTQYF | TGTGCCAGCAGCTTACGGCTAGCGGGGGCGCCACCCCCCCCAGATACGCAGTATTTT | TRBD2 | TRBJ2-3 | - | TRBV7-9
CASSIGPFQPRHF | TGTGCCAGTAGTATAGGCCCTTTTCAGCCCCGGCATTTT | - | TRBJ1-5 | - | TRBV19
CASSLGLASTQYF | TGTGCCAGCAGTTTAGGGCTAGCATCAACGCAGTATTTT | - | TRBJ2-3 | few | TRBV12-3/TRBV12-4
CTSITNGGVGAFF | TGCACCAGCATCACAAACGGAGGGGTTGGCGCTTTCTTT | - | TRBJ1-1 | - | TRBV28
CASSQVSREGEQFF | TGCGCCAGCAGCCAAGTTTCCAGGGAGGGTGAGCAGTTCTTC | TRBD2 | TRBJ2-1 | - | TRBV4-1
CAWSTSGRDTQYF | TGTGCCTGGAGTACTAGCGGCCGGGATACGCAGTATTTT | TRBD2 | TRBJ2-3 | - | TRBV30
CASSRIPGVGTEAFF | TGTGCCAGCTCAAGAATTCCGGGGGTTGGCACTGAAGCTTTCTTT | - | TRBJ1-1 | - | TRBV18
CASGAEQETQYF | TGTGCCAGCGGTGCAGAACAAGAGACCCAGTACTTC | - | TRBJ2-5 | many | TRBV2